Below are 19 T cell receptor beta chains sequenced from a single sample in a study of cytomegalovirus exposure and HLA in healthy donors. It was with 60 Vbeta and 13 Jbeta primers that the PCR ran. This table comes from immunoSEQ multiplex PCR, and its TCRdb copy is limited to in-frame clones, with some not included. The sample yields hundreds of thousands of clones, roughly 75% seen once. The sequenced material came from PBMCs. These receptors came from a woman younger than 45 in good health and CMV-seronegative.

J is TRBJ2-1 and V is TRBV29-1, with D possibly TRBD2 on 6 matching bases. Between the trimmed V and J ends, which lost 5 bases and 7 bases, there was a span of 18 bases. CDR1 SQVTM and CDR2 ANQGSEA come from the germline V gene. The CDR3 is 14 amino acids. The CDR3 loop reads CSVPAGGLGNEQFF. The DNA for the CDR3 is TGCAGCGTTCCCGCCGGAGGGCTAGGAAATGAGCAGTTCTTC.

DNA for the CDR3: TGTGCCAGCGGCCAGCTAGACAGGGAGATCACCGGGGAGCTGTTTTTT. Translating it yields CASGQLDREITGELFF. The chain uses TRBV6-6 and TRBJ2-2, with TRBD1 matching over 7 bases. The CDR3 is 16 residues long. J lost 4 bases, V lost 8 bases, and 13 bases had no gene match. From germline, CDR1 is MNHNY and CDR2 SVGAGI (reference sequence).

The chain joins TRBV27 to TRBJ1-2; D is perhaps TRBD1 (6 bases). The CDR3 sequence is 16 residues long. V was clipped by 5 bases and J by 4 bases, with 20 bases between them. The V gene's germline CDR1 is MNHEY and CDR2 SMNVEV (reference sequence). The CDR3, as DNA: TGTGCCAGCAGTCCCTCGGACAGCTCAATACCCTATGGCTACACCTTC. This gives the protein CASSPSDSSIPYGYTF.

J is TRBJ2-3 and V is TRBV5-1; 8 bases map to TRBD1. The CDR3 totals 16 residues. CDR1 and CDR2 from the germline V gene are SGHRS and YFSETQ. After removal of 1 base from V and 4 bases from J, the junction contained 8 bases not matched to a gene. CDR3 in DNA: TGCGCCAGCAGCTTGCGACGGACAGGGAATTCAGATACGCAGTATTTT. It encodes CASSLRRTGNSDTQYF.

The chain uses TRBV5-6 and TRBJ2-5; TRBD2 agrees at 9 bases. The CDR3 runs to 17 residues. The V gene end was trimmed by 1 base and the J gene end by 1 base; junction bases not matched to a gene: 8. Germline CDR1 reads SGHDT; CDR2 reads YYEEEE. The CDR3 is CASSLSLPRGGQETQYF. Written as DNA, the CDR3 is TGTGCCAGCAGCTTGTCTCTTCCGCGGGGGGGCCAAGAGACCCAGTACTTC.

A few counts support this clone. The chain uses TRBV10-3 and TRBJ2-7; maybe TRBD2 (6 bases). The germline V and J ends were trimmed by 6 bases and 0 bases, with 12 bases remaining between them. This CDR3 is 14 amino acids long. Germline V gene sequence: CDR1 ENHRY, CDR2 SYGVKD. The CDR3 DNA reads as TGTGCCATCAGCGATGGGCGGGGCTCCTACGAGCAGTACTTC. Residues: CAISDGRGSYEQYF.

V usage is TRBV29-1 and J usage is TRBJ2-1; 10 bases match TRBD2. The germline CDR1 and CDR2 sequences are SQVTM and ANQGSEA. The CDR3 contains 12 residues. The CDR3 DNA reads as TGCAGTCTACTAGCGGGACTGGATGAGCAGTTCTTC. Protein: CSLLAGLDEQFF.

The V gene is TRBV2, the J gene TRBJ2-1; 9 bases are a match to TRBD1. V was clipped by 6 bases and J by 10 bases; unmatched bases: 13. The CDR3 loop spans 15 amino acids. Germline assignment: CDR1 SNHLY and CDR2 FYNNEI. The chain's CDR3 is CASRRDRDLRGEQFF. In DNA form, the CDR3 reads TGTGCCAGCAGACGGGACAGGGACCTCCGCGGGGAGCAGTTCTTC.

The chain links TRBV6-5 to TRBJ2-7, with D possibly TRBD2 on 6 matching bases. Per germline, CDR1 MNHEY and CDR2 SVGAGI. The CDR3 runs 14 residues. V was clipped by 2 bases and J by 3 bases, with 11 bases between them. The CDR3 DNA reads as TGTGCCAGCAGTTACGGGGGGAATGGCTACGAGCAGTACTTC. Translating gives CASSYGGNGYEQYF.

This clone occurred once. The sample holds other DNA sequences that translate to the same CDR3. The V gene is TRBV4-1, the J gene TRBJ1-1; no definite D call. CDR1 MGHRA and CDR2 YSYEKL come from the germline V gene. Between the trimmed V and J ends, which lost 3 bases and 1 base, there was a span of 12 bases. This CDR3 region has 15 residues. Here the CDR3 reads CASSQASGTNTEAFF. CDR3 coding DNA: TGCGCCAGCAGCCAGGCCTCAGGAACGAACACTGAAGCTTTCTTT.

This clone was seen a handful of times. The V gene is TRBV29-1, the J gene TRBJ1-4; D possibly corresponds to TRBD1 (6 bases). CDR3 size: 14 residues. CDR1 and CDR2 (germline): SQVTM, ANQGSEA. V was shortened by 2 bases and J by 8 bases, with 15 bases between the two germline ends. This CDR3 reads CSVELGRGGEKLFF. The CDR3 coding sequence is TGCAGCGTTGAATTGGGCAGGGGCGGGGAAAAACTGTTTTTT.

The chain recombines TRBV19 with TRBJ1-2; 9 bases are a match to TRBD1. The V gene's germline CDR1 is LNHDA and CDR2 SQIVND (reference sequence). There are 15 residues in the CDR3. With 2 bases clipped from V and 5 bases from J, the junction kept 6 bases outside the gene matches. In DNA form, the CDR3 reads TGTGCCAGTAGTATAACCGGGACAGGGCTATATGGCTACACCTTC. Its protein product is CASSITGTGLYGYTF.

The V gene is TRBV19, the J gene TRBJ2-2; D unresolved. CDR1 LNHDA and CDR2 SQIVND come from the germline V gene (reference sequence). Trimming took 7 bases from V and 4 from J, leaving 16 bases between them. This CDR3 spans 15 amino acids. CDR3 protein: CASKTPGSSTGELFF. For the CDR3, the DNA is TGTGCCAGTAAAACACCGGGTTCGAGCACCGGGGAGCTGTTTTTT.

The rearrangement joins TRBV6-4 to TRBJ1-6; D is possibly TRBD1 (6 bases). The germline gives CDR1 MRHNA, CDR2 SNTAGT. Trimming pared 5 bases from V and 9 bases from J, leaving 17 bases between. The CDR3 runs to 15 residues. CDR3 nucleotide sequence: TGTGCCAGCAGTCTTGAGAAAAAGGGGGTTTCACCCCTCCACTTT. Translated, it gives CASSLEKKGVSPLHF.

V usage is TRBV19 and J usage is TRBJ2-1; 7 bases line up with TRBD1. Germline CDR1 and CDR2: LNHDA and SQIVND (reference sequence). This CDR3 contains 17 residues. V lost 0 bases and J lost 8; bases outside the gene matches: 13. The CDR3 DNA sequence: TGTGCCAGTAGTATAGATACGGGAACAGGGGATTTCGATGAGCAGTTCTTC. It yields the protein CASSIDTGTGDFDEQFF.

The V call is TRBV27, the J call TRBJ1-2; D perhaps matches TRBD1 (5 bases). Germline V gives CDR1 MNHEY, CDR2 SMNVEV (reference sequence). Trimming removed 5 bases at V and 4 bases at J, with 14 bases between. The length of the CDR3 is 14 residues. The CDR3 region is CASSPGTLTYGYTF. The DNA for the CDR3 is TGTGCCAGCAGTCCCGGGACTTTAACCTATGGCTACACCTTC.

The gene calls are TRBV12-5 and TRBJ2-3; D perhaps matches TRBD2 (5 bases). The germline V gene has CDR1 LGHNT and CDR2 FRNRAP. Trimming stripped 0 bases from V and 3 bases from J, with 10 bases between. The CDR3 has 15 residues. The CDR3 loop is CASGLVSGRTDTQYF. The CDR3 DNA is TGTGCTAGTGGTTTGGTAAGCGGCAGAACAGATACGCAGTATTTT.

In this sample, this clone turned up once. This rearrangement joins TRBV29-1 to TRBJ2-1; D uncertain. Germline V gene data show CDR1 as SQVTM and CDR2 as ANQGSEA. V was clipped by 1 base and J by 6 bases, with 10 bases between them. This CDR3 region has 13 residues. This CDR3 reads CSVEGANGNEQFF. The CDR3 DNA reads as TGCAGCGTTGAAGGAGCGAACGGCAATGAGCAGTTCTTC.

The genes are TRBV7-9 and TRBJ2-7; D gene ambiguous. CDR1 and CDR2 from the germline V gene are SEHNR and FQNEAQ (reference sequence). V was clipped by 2 bases and J by 7 bases, with 6 bases between them. The CDR3 totals 11 residues. The CDR3 region has the DNA TGTGCCAGCAGCTTAACGCAGGAGCAGTACTTC. It specifies CASSLTQEQYF.